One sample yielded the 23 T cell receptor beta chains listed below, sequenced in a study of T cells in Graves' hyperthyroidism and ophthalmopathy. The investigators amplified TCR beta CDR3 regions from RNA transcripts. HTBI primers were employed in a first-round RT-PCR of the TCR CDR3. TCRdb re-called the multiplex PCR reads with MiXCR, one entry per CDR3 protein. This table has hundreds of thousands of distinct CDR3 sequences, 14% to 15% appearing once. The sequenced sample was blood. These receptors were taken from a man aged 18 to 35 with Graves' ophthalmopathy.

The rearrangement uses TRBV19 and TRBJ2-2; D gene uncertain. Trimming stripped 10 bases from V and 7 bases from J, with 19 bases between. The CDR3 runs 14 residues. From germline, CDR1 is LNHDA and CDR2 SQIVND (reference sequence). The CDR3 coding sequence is TGTGCCACCGCTTATCGGGCTAAAATCGGGGAGCTGTTTTTT. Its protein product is CATAYRAKIGELFF. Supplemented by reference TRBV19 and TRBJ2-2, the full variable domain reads DGGITQSPKYLFRKEGQNVTLSCEQNLNHDAMYWYRQDPGQGLRLIYYSQIVNDFQKGDIAEGYSVSREKKESFPLTVTSAQKNPTAFYLCATAYRAKIGELFFGEGSRLTVL.

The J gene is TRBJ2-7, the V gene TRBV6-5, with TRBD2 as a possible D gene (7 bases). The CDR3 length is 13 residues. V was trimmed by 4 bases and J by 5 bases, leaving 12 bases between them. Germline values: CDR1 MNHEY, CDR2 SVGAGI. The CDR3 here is CASSFLGGDEQYF. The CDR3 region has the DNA TGTGCCAGCAGTTTCCTAGGGGGGGACGAGCAGTACTTC.

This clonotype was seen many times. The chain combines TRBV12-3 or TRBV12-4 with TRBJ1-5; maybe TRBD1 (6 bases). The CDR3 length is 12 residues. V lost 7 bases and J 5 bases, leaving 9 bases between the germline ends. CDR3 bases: TGTGCCAGCAAGGCAGGGGATCAGCCCCAGCATTTT. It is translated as CASKAGDQPQHF.

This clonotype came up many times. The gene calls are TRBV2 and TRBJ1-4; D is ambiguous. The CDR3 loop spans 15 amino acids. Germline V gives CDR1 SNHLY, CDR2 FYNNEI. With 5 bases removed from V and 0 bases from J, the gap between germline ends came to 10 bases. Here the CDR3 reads CASSSRQPTNEKLFF. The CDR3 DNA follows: TGTGCCAGCAGTTCCAGACAACCAACTAATGAAAAACTGTTTTTT.

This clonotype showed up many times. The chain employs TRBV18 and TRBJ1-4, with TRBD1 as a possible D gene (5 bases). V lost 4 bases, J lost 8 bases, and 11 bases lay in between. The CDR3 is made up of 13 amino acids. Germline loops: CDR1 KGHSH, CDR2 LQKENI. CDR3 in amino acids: CASSQGQEEKLFF. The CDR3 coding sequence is TGTGCCAGCTCACAGGGGCAGGAGGAAAAACTGTTTTTT.

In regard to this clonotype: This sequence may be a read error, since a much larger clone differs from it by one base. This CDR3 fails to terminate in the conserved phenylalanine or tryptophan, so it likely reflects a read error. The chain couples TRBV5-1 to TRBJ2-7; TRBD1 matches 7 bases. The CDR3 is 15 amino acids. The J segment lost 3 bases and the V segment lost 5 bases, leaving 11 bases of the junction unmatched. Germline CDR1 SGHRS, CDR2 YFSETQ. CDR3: CASSLGGRGVYEQYL. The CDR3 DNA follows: TGCGCCAGCAGTTTAGGGGGCCGGGGAGTCTACGAGCAGTACCTC.

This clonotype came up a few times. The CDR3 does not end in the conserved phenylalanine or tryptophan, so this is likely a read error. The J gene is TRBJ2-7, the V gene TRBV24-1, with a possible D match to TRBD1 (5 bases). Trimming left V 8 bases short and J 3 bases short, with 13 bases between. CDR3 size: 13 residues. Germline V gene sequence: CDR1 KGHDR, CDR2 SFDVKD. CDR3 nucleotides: TGTGCCACCAAGATCAGGGTTTTCTACGAGCAGTACATC. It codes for CATKIRVFYEQYI.

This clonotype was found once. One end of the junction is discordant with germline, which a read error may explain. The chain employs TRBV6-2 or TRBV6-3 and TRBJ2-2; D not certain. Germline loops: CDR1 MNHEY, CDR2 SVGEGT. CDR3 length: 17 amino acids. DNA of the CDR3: TGTGCCATCAGTGACCGAGACCCGGGTGTCCGCACCGGGGAGCTGTTTTTT. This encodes CAISDRDPGVRTGELFF.

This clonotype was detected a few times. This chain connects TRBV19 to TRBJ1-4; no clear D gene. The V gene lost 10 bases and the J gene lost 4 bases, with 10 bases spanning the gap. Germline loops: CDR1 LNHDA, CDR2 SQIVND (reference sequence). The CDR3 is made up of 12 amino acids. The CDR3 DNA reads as TGTGCCACCTCCACCGATAATGAAAAACTGTTTTTT. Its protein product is CATSTDNEKLFF.

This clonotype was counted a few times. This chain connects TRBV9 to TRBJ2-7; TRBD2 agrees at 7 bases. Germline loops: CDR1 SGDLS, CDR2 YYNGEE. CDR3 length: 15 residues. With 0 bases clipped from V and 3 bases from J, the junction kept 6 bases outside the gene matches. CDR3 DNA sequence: TGTGCCAGCAGCGTAGGTTCGGCGGGGGTCTACGAGCAGTACTTC. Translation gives CASSVGSAGVYEQYF.

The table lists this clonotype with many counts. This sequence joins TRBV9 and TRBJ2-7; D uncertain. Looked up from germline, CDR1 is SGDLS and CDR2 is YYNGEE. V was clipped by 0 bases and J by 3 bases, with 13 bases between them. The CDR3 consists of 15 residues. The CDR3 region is CASSVAGWANYEQYF. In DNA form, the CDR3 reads TGTGCCAGCAGCGTAGCTGGTTGGGCCAACTACGAGCAGTACTTC.

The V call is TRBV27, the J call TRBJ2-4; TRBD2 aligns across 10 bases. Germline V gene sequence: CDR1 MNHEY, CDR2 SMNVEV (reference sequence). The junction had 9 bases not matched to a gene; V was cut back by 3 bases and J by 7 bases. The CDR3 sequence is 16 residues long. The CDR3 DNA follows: TGTGCCAGCAGTTTGTCAGCGGGAGGGGAGGGCAACATTCAGTACTTC. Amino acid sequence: CASSLSAGGEGNIQYF.

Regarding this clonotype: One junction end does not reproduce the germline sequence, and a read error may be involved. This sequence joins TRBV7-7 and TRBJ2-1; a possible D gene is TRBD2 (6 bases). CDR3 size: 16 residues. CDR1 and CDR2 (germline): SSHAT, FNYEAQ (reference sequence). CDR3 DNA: TGTGCTAGCAGCTCCCACCCGGGACTGGAGCTAAATGAGCAGTTCTTC. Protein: CASSSHPGLELNEQFF.

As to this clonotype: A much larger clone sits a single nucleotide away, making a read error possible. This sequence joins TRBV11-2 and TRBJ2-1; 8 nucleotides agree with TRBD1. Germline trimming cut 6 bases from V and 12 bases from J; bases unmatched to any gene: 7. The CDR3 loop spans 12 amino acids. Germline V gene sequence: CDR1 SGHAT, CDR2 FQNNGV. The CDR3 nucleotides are TGTGCCAGCAGTAATATCGGGACAGGGCAGTTCTTC. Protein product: CASSNIGTGQFF. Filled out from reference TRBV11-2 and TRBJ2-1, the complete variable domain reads EAGVAQSPRYKIIEKRQSVAFWCNPISGHATLYWYQQILGQGPKLLIQFQNNGVVDDSQLPKDRFSAERLKGVDSTLKIQPAKLEDSAVYLCASSNIGTGQFFGPGTRLTVL.

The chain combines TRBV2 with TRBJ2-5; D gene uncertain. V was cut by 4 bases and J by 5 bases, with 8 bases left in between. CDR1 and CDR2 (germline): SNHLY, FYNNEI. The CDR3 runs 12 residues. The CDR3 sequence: CASSGTSETQYF. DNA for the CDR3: TGTGCCAGCAGTGGGACGTCGGAGACCCAGTACTTC.

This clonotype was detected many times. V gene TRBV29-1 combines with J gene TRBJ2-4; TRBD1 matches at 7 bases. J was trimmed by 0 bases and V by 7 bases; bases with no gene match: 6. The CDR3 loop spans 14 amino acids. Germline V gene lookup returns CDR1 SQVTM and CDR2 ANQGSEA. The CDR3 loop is CSATGRLAKNIQYF. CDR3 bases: TGCAGCGCGACAGGGCGCTTAGCCAAAAACATTCAGTACTTC.

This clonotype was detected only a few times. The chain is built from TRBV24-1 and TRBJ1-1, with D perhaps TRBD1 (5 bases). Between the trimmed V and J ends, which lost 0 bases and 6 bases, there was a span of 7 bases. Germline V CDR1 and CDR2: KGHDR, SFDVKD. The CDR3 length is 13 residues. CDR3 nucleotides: TGTGCCACCAGTGATTTGAGGGGTGCTGAAGCTTTCTTT. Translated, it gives CATSDLRGAEAFF.

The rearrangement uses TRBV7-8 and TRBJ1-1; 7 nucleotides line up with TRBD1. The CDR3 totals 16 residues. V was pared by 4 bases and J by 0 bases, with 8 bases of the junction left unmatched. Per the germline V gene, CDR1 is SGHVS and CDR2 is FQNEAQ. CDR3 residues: CASSSQPGQLNTEAFF. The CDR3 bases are TGTGCCAGCAGCTCCCAGCCGGGACAGTTGAACACTGAAGCTTTCTTT. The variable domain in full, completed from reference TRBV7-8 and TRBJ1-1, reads GAGVSQSPRYKVAKRGQDVALRCDPISGHVSLFWYQQALGQGPEFLTYFQNEAQLDKSGLPSDRFFAERPEGSVSTLKIQRTQQEDSAVYLCASSSQPGQLNTEAFFGQGTRLTVV.

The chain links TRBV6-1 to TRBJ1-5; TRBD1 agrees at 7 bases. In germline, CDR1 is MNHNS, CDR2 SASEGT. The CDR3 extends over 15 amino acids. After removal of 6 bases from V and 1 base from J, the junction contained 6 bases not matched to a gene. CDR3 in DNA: TGTGCCAGCAGGCCACAGGGGATAAGCAATCAGCCCCAGCATTTT. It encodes CASRPQGISNQPQHF.

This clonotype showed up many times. The CDR3 DNA sequence: TGTGCCACCAGCAGAGGAAAGGTGACAACTAATGAAAAACTGTTTTTT. Translation gives CATSRGKVTTNEKLFF. This sequence joins TRBV15 and TRBJ1-4; D call uncertain. V lost 1 base and J 0 bases, leaving 9 bases between the germline ends. Per the germline V gene, CDR1 is LNHNV and CDR2 is YYDKDF (reference sequence). This CDR3 is 16 amino acids long. Supplemented by reference TRBV15 and TRBJ1-4, the full variable domain reads DAMVIQNPRYQVTQFGKPVTLSCSQTLNHNVMYWYQQKSSQAPKLLFHYYDKDFNNEADTPDNFQSRRPNTSFCFLDIRSPGLGDTAMYLCATSRGKVTTNEKLFFGSGTQLSVL.

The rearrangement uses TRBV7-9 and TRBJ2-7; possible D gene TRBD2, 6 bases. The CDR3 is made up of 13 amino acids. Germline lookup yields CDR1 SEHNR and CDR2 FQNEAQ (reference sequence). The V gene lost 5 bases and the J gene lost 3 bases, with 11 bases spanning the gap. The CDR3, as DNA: TGTGCCAGCAGCATCCGGGACTTCTACGAGCAGTACTTC. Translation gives CASSIRDFYEQYF.

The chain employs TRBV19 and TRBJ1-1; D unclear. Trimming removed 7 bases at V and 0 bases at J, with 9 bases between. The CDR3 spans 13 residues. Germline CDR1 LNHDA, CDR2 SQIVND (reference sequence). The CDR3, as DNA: TGTGCCAGTATCGGACGGTTGAACACTGAAGCTTTCTTT. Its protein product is CASIGRLNTEAFF. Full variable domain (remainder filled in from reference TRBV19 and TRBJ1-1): DGGITQSPKYLFRKEGQNVTLSCEQNLNHDAMYWYRQDPGQGLRLIYYSQIVNDFQKGDIAEGYSVSREKKESFPLTVTSAQKNPTAFYLCASIGRLNTEAFFGQGTRLTVV.

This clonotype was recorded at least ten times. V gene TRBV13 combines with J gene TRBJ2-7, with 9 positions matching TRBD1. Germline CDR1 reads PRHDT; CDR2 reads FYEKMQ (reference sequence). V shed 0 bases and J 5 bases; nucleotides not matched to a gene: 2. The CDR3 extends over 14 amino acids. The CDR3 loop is CASSLGGQGDEQYF. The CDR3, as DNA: TGTGCCAGCAGCTTAGGGGGACAGGGCGACGAGCAGTACTTC.